This record covers a single T cell receptor beta chain. Germline V lookup: CDR1 SGHVS, CDR2 FNYEAQ. CDR3 length: 13 amino acids. The V end was cut by 5 bases, the J end by 9 bases, with 16 bases between. The data were obtained in a study of radiotherapy plus CTLA-4 blockade in lung cancer. Study details: Across the patients, objective responses occurred in about 19%, and disease control in just over 30%.

TCRdb's table, derived via immunoSEQ multiplex PCR, lists solely in-frame clones and lacks some. Of under 110,000 clones detected, roughly 84% appear once; the ten largest clones hold around 2%. The chain couples TRBV7-6 to TRBJ1-1; no clear D. This specimen was peripheral blood, taken from a patient treated with radiotherapy plus ipilimumab. The receptor's source is a human donor with non-small cell lung cancer that progressed on radiotherapy plus ipilimumab. Some clones in this sample may be carry-over from other donors' samples. This CDR3 is CASSLRVTTQAFF. The CDR3 DNA reads as TGTGCCAGCAGCCTAAGAGTCACTACTCAAGCTTTCTTT. Full variable domain (remainder filled in from reference TRBV7-6 and TRBJ1-1): GAGVSQSPRYKVTKRGQDVALRCDPISGHVSLYWYRQALGQGPEFLTYFNYEAQQDKSGLPNDRFSAERPEGSISTLTIQRTEQRDSAMYRCASSLRVTTQAFFGQGTRLTVV.